The 2 T cell receptor beta chains below were found in one sample sequenced in a study of blood T cell repertoires in COVID-19 (dated by TCRdb to the early 2020s). The library came from the immunoSEQ multiplex PCR assay. TCRdb limited this immuneACCESS table to in-frame rearrangements with V and J called. A share of clones is missing; checked studies link under half to unresolved V genes, and the rest is unexplained. Counted in this sample were roughly 400,000 clones; about 90% of them appeared once. About 0.6% of the sample is taken by the ten largest. The specimen sequenced was PBMCs or T cells enriched from blood (not recorded which). These receptors were collected from a man between 18 and 35 years old who had recovered from COVID-19.

The gene calls are TRBV18 and TRBJ2-7, with 8 nucleotides matching TRBD1. The CDR3 has 16 amino acids. Trimming cost V 2 bases and J 6 bases; bases outside gene matches: 12. Germline V gene sequence: CDR1 KGHSH, CDR2 LQKENI. The CDR3 sequence is CASSPIGRGRSGEQYF. The CDR3 nucleotides read TGTGCCAGCTCACCAATCGGCAGGGGGCGGTCGGGCGAGCAGTACTTC.

Only a few counts were recorded for this clone. The chain links TRBV28 to TRBJ1-4, with D unresolved. V was cut by 3 bases and J by 0 bases, with 5 bases left in between. The germline V gene has CDR1 MDHEN and CDR2 SYDVKM. This CDR3 is 14 amino acids long. CDR3 coding DNA: TGTGCCAGCAGTTTTGCGGCAACTAATGAAAAACTGTTTTTT. Translated: CASSFAATNEKLFF. Full variable domain (outside the CDR3, taken from reference TRBV28 and TRBJ1-4): DVKVTQSSRYLVKRTGEKVFLECVQDMDHENMFWYRQDPGLGLRLIYFSYDVKMKEKGDIPEGYSVSREKKERFSLILESASTNQTSMYLCASSFAATNEKLFFGSGTQLSVL.